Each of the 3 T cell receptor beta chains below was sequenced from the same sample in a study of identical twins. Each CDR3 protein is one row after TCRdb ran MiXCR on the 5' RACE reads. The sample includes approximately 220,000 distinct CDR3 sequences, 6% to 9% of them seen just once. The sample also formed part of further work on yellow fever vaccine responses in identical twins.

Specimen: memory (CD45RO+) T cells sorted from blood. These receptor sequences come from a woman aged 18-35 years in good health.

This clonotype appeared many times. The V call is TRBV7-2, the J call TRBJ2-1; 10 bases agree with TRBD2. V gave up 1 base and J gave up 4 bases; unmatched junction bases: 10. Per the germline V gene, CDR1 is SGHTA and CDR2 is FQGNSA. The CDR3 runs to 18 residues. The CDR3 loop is CASSLGLLAGGLYNEQFF. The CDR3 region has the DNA TGTGCCAGCAGCTTAGGGCTGTTAGCGGGAGGCCTGTACAATGAGCAGTTCTTC.

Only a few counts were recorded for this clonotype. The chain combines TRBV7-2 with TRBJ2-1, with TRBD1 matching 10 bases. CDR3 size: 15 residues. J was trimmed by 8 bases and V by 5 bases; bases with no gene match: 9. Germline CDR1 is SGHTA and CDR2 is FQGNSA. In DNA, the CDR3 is TGTGCCAGCAGCCGGGGACAGGGGAGCGGGGATGAGCAGTTCTTC. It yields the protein CASSRGQGSGDEQFF.

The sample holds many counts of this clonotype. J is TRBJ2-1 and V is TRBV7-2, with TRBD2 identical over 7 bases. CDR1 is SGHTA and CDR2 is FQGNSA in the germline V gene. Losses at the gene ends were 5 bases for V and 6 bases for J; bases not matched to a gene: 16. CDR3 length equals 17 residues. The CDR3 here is CASSPSRASGVSNEQFF. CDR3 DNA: TGTGCCAGCAGCCCAAGTCGGGCCAGCGGGGTCTCCAATGAGCAGTTCTTC.